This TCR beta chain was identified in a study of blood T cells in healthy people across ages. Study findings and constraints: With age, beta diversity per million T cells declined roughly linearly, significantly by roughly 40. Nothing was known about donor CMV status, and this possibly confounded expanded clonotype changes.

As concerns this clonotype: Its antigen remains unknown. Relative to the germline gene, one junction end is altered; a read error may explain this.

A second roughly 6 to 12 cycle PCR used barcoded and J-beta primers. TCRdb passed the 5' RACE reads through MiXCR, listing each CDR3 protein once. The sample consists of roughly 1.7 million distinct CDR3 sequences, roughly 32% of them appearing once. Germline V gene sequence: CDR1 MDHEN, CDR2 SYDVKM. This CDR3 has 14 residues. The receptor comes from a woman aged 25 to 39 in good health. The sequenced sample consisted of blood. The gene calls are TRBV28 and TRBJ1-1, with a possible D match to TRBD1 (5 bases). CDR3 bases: TGTGCCGGCAGTTTGGAGGCTCTGGGGGCTGAAGCTTTCTTT. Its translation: CAGSLEALGAEAFF.